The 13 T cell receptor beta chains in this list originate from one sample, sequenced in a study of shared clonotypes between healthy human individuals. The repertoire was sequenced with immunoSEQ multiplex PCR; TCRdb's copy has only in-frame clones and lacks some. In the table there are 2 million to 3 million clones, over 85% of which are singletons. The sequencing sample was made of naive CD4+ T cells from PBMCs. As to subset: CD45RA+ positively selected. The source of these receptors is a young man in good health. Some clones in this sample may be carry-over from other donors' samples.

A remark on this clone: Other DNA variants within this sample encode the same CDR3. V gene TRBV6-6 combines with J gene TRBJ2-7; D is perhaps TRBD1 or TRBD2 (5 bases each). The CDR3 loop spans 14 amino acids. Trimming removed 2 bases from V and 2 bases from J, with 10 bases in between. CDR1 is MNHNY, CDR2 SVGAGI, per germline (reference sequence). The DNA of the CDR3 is TGTGCCAGCAGTTACGGGACGGGCCCCTACGAGCAGTACTTC. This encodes CASSYGTGPYEQYF.

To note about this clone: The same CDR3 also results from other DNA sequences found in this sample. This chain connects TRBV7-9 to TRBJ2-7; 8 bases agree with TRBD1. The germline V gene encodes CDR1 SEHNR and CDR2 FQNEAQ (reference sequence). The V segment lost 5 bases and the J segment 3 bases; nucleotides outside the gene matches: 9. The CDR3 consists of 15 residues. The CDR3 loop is CASSLGAGGGYEQYF. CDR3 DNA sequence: TGTGCCAGCAGCCTGGGGGCAGGGGGCGGCTACGAGCAGTACTTC.

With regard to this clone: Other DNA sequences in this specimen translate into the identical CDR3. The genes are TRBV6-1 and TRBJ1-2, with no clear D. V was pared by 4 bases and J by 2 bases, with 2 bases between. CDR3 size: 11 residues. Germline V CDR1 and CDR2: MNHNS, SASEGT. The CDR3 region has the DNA TGTGCCAGCAGTGTGAACTATGGCTACACCTTC. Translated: CASSVNYGYTF.

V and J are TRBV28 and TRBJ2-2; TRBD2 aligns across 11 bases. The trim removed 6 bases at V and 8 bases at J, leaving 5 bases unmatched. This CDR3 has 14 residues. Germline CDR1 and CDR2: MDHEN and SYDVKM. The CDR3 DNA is TGTGCCAGCAGATTTAGCGGGAGGGCGGGGGAGCTGTTTTTT. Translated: CASRFSGRAGELFF.

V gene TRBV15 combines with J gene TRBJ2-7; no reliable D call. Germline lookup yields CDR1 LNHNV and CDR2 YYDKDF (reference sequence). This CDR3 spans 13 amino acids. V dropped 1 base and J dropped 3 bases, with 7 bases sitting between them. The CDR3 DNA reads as TGTGCCACCAGCAGAGCTCGGTTCTACGAGCAGTACTTC. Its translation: CATSRARFYEQYF. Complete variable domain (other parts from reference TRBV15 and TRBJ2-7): DAMVIQNPRYQVTQFGKPVTLSCSQTLNHNVMYWYQQKSSQAPKLLFHYYDKDFNNEADTPDNFQSRRPNTSFCFLDIRSPGLGDTAMYLCATSRARFYEQYFGPGTRLTVT.

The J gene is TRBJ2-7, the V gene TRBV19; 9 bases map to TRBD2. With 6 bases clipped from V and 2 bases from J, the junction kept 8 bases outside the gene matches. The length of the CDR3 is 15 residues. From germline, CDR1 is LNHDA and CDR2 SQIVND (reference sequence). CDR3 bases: TGTGCCAGTAGGGTGACTAGCGGAGCTCCCTACGAGCAGTACTTC. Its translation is CASRVTSGAPYEQYF.

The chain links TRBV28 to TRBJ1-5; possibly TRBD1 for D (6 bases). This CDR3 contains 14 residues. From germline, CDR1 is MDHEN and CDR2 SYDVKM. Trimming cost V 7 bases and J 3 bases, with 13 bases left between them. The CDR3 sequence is CASIPGDNNQPQHF. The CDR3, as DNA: TGTGCCAGCATCCCAGGGGATAACAATCAGCCCCAGCATTTT.

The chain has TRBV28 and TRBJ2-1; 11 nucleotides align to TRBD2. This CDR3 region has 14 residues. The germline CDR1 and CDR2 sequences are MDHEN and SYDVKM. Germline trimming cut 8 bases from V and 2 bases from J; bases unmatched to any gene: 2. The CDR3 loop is CASLLAGAYNEQFF. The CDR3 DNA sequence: TGTGCCAGCTTACTAGCGGGAGCCTACAATGAGCAGTTCTTC.

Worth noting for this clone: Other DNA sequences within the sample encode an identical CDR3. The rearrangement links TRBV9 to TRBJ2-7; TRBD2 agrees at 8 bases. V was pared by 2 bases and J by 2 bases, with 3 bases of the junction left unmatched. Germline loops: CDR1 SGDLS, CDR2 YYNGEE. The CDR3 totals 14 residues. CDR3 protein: CASSVSGDTYEQYF. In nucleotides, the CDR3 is TGTGCCAGCAGCGTTAGCGGGGATACCTACGAGCAGTACTTC.

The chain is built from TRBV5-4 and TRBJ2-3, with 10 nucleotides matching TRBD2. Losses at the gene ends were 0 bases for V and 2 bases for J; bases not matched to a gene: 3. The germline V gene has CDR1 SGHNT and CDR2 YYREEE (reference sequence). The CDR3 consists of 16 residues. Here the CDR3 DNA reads TGTGCCAGCAGCTTGGAACTAGCGGGATACACAGATACGCAGTATTTT. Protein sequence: CASSLELAGYTDTQYF.

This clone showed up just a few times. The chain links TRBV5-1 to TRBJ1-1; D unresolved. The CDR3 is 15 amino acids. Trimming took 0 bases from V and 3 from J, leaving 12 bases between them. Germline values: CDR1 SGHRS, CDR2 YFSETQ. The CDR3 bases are TGCGCCAGCAGCTTGGGTCCCAGGAAACACACTGAAGCTTTCTTT. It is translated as CASSLGPRKHTEAFF.

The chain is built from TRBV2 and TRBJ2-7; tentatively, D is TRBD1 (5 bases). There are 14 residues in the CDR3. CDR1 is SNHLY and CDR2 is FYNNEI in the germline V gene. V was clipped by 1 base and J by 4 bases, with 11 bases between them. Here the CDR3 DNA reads TGTGCCAGCAGTGAAGACAGGTCTCCTTACGAGCAGTACTTC. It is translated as CASSEDRSPYEQYF.

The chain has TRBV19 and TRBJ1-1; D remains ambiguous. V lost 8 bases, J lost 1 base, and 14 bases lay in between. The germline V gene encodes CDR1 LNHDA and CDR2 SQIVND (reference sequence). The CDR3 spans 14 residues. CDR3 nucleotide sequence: TGTGCCAGTGGTGGTGGGGTACCGAACACTGAAGCTTTCTTT. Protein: CASGGGVPNTEAFF.